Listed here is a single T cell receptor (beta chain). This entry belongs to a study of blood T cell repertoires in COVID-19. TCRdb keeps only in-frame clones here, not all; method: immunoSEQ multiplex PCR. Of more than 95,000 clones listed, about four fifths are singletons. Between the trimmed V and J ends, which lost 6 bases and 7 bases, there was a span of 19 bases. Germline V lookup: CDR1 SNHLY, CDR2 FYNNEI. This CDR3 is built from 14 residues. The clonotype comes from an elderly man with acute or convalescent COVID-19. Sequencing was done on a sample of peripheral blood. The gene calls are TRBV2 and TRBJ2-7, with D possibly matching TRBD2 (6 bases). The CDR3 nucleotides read TGTGCCAGCAGCCCGGGACTTGCCTTTTTAGAGCAGTACTTC. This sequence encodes CASSPGLAFLEQYF. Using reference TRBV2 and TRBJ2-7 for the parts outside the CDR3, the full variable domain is EPEVTQTPSHQVTQMGQEVILRCVPISNHLYFYWYRQILGQKVEFLVSFYNNEISEKSEIFDDQFSVERPDGSNFTLKIRSTKLEDSAMYFCASSPGLAFLEQYFGPGTRLTVT.